These 19 T cell receptor beta chains were sequenced from one sample in a study of cytomegalovirus exposure and HLA in healthy donors. PCR used 60 Vbeta primers and 13 Jbeta primers. Some clones are missing from TCRdb's copy, which holds only in-frame ones; the method was immunoSEQ multiplex PCR. The profile shows 98,000 or so clones, around 76% of them singletons. The source material was PBMCs. All receptors derive from a human donor in good health.

Turning to this clone: Other DNA sequences in this specimen translate into the identical CDR3. The chain uses TRBV5-4 and TRBJ2-5, with 8 bases identical to TRBD2. J was trimmed by 4 bases and V by 3 bases; bases with no gene match: 5. This CDR3 comprises 14 residues. Germline CDR1 is SGHNT and CDR2 is YYREEE (reference sequence). The CDR3 nucleotides are TGTGCCAGCAGCTCCGGACTAGCAGGAGAGACCCAGTACTTC. This translates into CASSSGLAGETQYF.

This clone has only one observation. The chain recombines TRBV7-2 with TRBJ2-5; possibly TRBD2 for D (5 bases). The tail of the sequence fits TRBJ2-7 better, so the J call may be wrong. CDR1 and CDR2 (germline): SGHTA, FQGNSA. The CDR3 covers 12 residues. The CDR3 coding sequence is TGTGCCAGCAGCCCGAGCGGCTACGAGCAGTACTTC. Protein sequence: CASSPSGYEQYF.

This clone was seen a few times. V usage is TRBV5-1 and J usage is TRBJ1-1; TRBD1 matches at 7 bases. The germline gives CDR1 SGHRS, CDR2 YFSETQ. This CDR3 has 15 residues. V lost 4 bases to trimming and J lost 4 bases; unmatched junction nucleotides: 10. As DNA, the CDR3 is TGCGCCAGCAGCCCACTACCGGGACAGTCCACTGAAGCTTTCTTT. Translating gives CASSPLPGQSTEAFF.

J is TRBJ2-2 and V is TRBV4-3; a possible D gene is TRBD1 (6 bases). The germline gives CDR1 LGHNA, CDR2 YSLEER. Trimming left V 6 bases short and J 0 bases short, with 11 bases between. The CDR3 extends over 15 amino acids. In DNA form, the CDR3 reads TGCGCCAGCAGGGGGGCCGGGCCGAACACCGGGGAGCTGTTTTTT. Translation gives CASRGAGPNTGELFF.

J is TRBJ2-7 and V is TRBV5-6; TRBD1 agrees at 8 bases. From germline, CDR1 is SGHDT and CDR2 YYEEEE. The trim removed 4 bases at V and 2 bases at J, leaving 5 bases unmatched. The CDR3 is 14 amino acids. CDR3 residues: CASSIPGQAYEQYF. In DNA form, the CDR3 reads TGTGCCAGCAGCATCCCGGGACAGGCCTACGAGCAGTACTTC.

V is TRBV11-2 and J is TRBJ2-7; D might be TRBD1 (5 bases). Germline V gives CDR1 SGHAT, CDR2 FQNNGV. The V gene lost 5 bases and the J gene lost 3 bases, with 17 bases spanning the gap. The CDR3 is 15 residues long. Here the CDR3 DNA reads TGTGCCAGCAGCGCACAACAGGACGCATACTACGAGCAGTACTTC. Encoded protein: CASSAQQDAYYEQYF.

This clone was counted between two and nine times. CDR3 sequence reads: CASSFTLNTEAFF. The CDR3 region has the DNA TGCGCCAGCAGTTTTACACTGAACACTGAAGCTTTCTTT. This chain links TRBV10-1 with TRBJ1-1; D gene uncertain. The CDR3 is 13 residues long. The ends were cut back, 5 bases at V and 0 bases at J, with 7 bases in the middle. Germline CDR1 and CDR2: WNHNN and SYGVQD (reference sequence).

The chain combines TRBV6-1 with TRBJ2-7; 13 bases align to TRBD2. Trimming took 6 bases from V and 4 from J; bases not matched to a gene: 6. This CDR3 contains 15 residues. Germline CDR1 and CDR2: MNHNS and SASEGT. The CDR3: CASRSGTSGIYEQYF. DNA for the CDR3: TGTGCCAGCAGATCCGGGACTAGCGGGATATACGAGCAGTACTTC.

This clone was detected only a few times. The gene calls are TRBV7-2 and TRBJ1-5; D remains unclear. The V and J ends lost 5 bases and 4 bases respectively, with 9 bases between them. There are 13 residues in the CDR3. Germline CDR1 and CDR2: SGHTA and FQGNSA. CDR3 residues: CASSRLVNQPQHF. CDR3 DNA sequence: TGTGCCAGCAGCCGACTGGTAAATCAGCCCCAGCATTTT.

The chain combines TRBV30 with TRBJ1-3; D possibly corresponds to TRBD1 (5 bases). The CDR3 contains 13 residues. V dropped 0 bases and J dropped 6 bases, with 9 bases sitting between them. Germline V CDR1 and CDR2: GTSNPN, SVGIG (reference sequence). The CDR3 DNA sequence: TGTGCCTGGAGTGTACAGGTTGCAAACACCATATATTTT. Amino acid sequence: CAWSVQVANTIYF.

Only a few counts were recorded for this clone. The same CDR3 is also encoded by other DNA sequences in this sample. This chain joins TRBV7-9 and TRBJ1-2; D not resolved. The CDR3 is made up of 13 amino acids. Germline assignment: CDR1 SEHNR and CDR2 FQNEAQ (reference sequence). V gave up 4 bases and J gave up 3 bases, with 9 bases separating them. CDR3 DNA: TGTGCCAGCAGCTCATGGGGAGACTATGGCTACACCTTC. This encodes CASSSWGDYGYTF.

The chain recombines TRBV25-1 with TRBJ1-6; 7 bases are shared with TRBD1. This CDR3 has 15 residues. Germline V gene data show CDR1 as MGHDK and CDR2 as SYGVNS. V shed 5 bases, J shed 6 bases, and the junction held 7 bases outside the gene matches. CDR3 nucleotide sequence: TGTGCCAGCAGTAACCTTGGGACAGTTAATTCACCCCTCCACTTT. It codes for CASSNLGTVNSPLHF.

This clone was observed once. This sequence joins TRBV6-5 and TRBJ1-1; D is ambiguous. The germline gives CDR1 MNHEY, CDR2 SVGAGI. The length of the CDR3 is 13 residues. The V gene lost 5 bases and the J gene lost 0 bases, with 7 bases spanning the gap. The CDR3 region has the DNA TGTGCCAGCAGTCCTACAGTGAACACTGAAGCTTTCTTT. Amino acid sequence: CASSPTVNTEAFF.

The chain uses TRBV7-8 and TRBJ1-5; tentatively, D is TRBD1 (5 bases). Germline-derived CDR1 and CDR2 are SGHVS and FQNEAQ. Trimming shortened V by 1 base and J by 2 bases, and 9 bases separated the two germline ends. The CDR3 has 15 residues. CDR3 in amino acids: CASSLVGVGNQPQHF. CDR3 DNA sequence: TGTGCCAGCAGCTTAGTAGGGGTTGGCAATCAGCCCCAGCATTTT.

This chain links TRBV9 with TRBJ2-1, with 8 positions matching TRBD1. This CDR3 comprises 15 residues. Germline values: CDR1 SGDLS, CDR2 YYNGEE. V lost 0 bases and J lost 8; bases outside the gene matches: 7. The CDR3 region is CASSVGGTGGDEQFF. The CDR3 DNA is TGTGCCAGCAGCGTAGGGGGGACAGGTGGGGATGAGCAGTTCTTC.

The chain combines TRBV27 with TRBJ2-2; TRBD2 matches at 8 bases. The CDR3 covers 18 residues. The trim removed 2 bases at V and 5 bases at J, leaving 13 bases unmatched. Germline V gene lookup returns CDR1 MNHEY and CDR2 SMNVEV (reference sequence). The DNA of the CDR3 is TGTGCCAGCAGTTTAATAGGACTAGCTACGCGTCCAACCGGGGAGCTGTTTTTT. Translating gives CASSLIGLATRPTGELFF.

This rearrangement joins TRBV29-1 to TRBJ1-1; D might be TRBD1 (6 bases). The CDR3 is 15 residues long. V was trimmed by 2 bases and J by 1 base, leaving 14 bases between them. Germline V gives CDR1 SQVTM, CDR2 ANQGSEA. CDR3: CSVERGGAGNTEAFF. In DNA, the CDR3 is TGCAGCGTTGAACGTGGGGGCGCGGGGAACACTGAAGCTTTCTTT.

This chain uses TRBV14 with TRBJ1-5, with TRBD1 matching 8 bases. The CDR3 length is 16 residues. The germline gives CDR1 SGHDN, CDR2 FVKESK. Trimming took 4 bases from V and 2 from J; bases not matched to a gene: 7. The CDR3 region has the DNA TGTGCCAGCAGCCGAGCCGGGACAGGAGGCAATCAGCCCCAGCATTTT. This translates into CASSRAGTGGNQPQHF.

The V and J genes are TRBV14 and TRBJ1-2, with D unresolved. The CDR3 totals 14 residues. Per germline, CDR1 SGHDN and CDR2 FVKESK. V dropped 3 bases and J dropped 5 bases, with 13 bases sitting between them. The CDR3 nucleotides are TGTGCCAGCAGCCATCGTTCTGTTTCTTATGGCTACACCTTC. Amino acid sequence: CASSHRSVSYGYTF.